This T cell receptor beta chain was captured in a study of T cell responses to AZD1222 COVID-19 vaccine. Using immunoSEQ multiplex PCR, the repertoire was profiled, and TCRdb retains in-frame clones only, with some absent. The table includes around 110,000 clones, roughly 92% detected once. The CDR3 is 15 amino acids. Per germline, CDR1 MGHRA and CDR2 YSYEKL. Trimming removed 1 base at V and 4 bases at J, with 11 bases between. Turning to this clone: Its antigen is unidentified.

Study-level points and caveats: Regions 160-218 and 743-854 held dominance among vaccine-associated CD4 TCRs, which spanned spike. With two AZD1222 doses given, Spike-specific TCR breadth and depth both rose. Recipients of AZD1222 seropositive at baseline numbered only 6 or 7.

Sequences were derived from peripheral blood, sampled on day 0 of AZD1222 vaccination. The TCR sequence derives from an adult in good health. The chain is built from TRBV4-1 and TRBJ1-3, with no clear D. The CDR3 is CASSQAPSAGNTIYF. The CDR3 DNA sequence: TGCGCCAGCAGCCAAGCCCCGAGCGCAGGAAACACCATATATTTT.